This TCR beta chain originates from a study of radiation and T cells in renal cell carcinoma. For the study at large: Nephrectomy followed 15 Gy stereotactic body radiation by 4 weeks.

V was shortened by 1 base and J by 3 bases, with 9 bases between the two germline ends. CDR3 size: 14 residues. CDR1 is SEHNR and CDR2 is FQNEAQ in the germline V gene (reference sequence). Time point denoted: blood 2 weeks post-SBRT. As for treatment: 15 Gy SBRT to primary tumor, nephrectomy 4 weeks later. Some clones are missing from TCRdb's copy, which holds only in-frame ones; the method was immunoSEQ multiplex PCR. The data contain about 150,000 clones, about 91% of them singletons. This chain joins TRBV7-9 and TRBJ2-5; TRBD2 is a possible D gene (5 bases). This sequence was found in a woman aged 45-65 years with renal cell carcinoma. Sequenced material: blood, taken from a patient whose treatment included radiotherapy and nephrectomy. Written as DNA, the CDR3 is TGTGCCAGCAGCTTAGGCGCCGGGGAAGAGACCCAGTACTTC. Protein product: CASSLGAGEETQYF.